This T cell receptor (beta chain) was captured in a study of metastatic and nonmetastatic thyroid tumors. Across the whole study: Where malignant and benign thyroid patients were concerned, repertoires were compared across blood and tumor or nodule tissue. General study findings and limits: Significantly higher TCR beta diversity was reportedly seen in malignant thyroid tumors than benign nodules, in blood and tumor.

Thyroid surgery was performed in patients who had received no treatment beforehand. In the source study's methods: CDR3 was compared across clinicopathological groups, and the resulting differences were used to build a distant-metastasis classifier for papillary thyroid cancer. TCRdb re-processed the PCR reads through MiXCR. TCRdb assigned the V and J calls; the authors' analysis was not used. The sample records some 93,000 clones, about an eighth being singletons. This clone appeared many times. What it recognizes is unknown. This clonotype was sampled from a female donor with papillary thyroid cancer or a benign thyroid nodule (not recorded which). Some clones in this sample may be carry-over from other donors' samples. Sequencing was carried out using blood.

Written as DNA, the CDR3 is TGTGCCAGCAGCGTAGATGACAGTATATACAATGAGCAGTTCTTC. This gives the protein CASSVDDSIYNEQFF. The gene calls are TRBV9 and TRBJ2-1, with D possibly matching TRBD1 (5 bases). V gave up 0 bases and J gave up 4 bases, with 11 bases separating them. The CDR3 is made up of 15 amino acids. Germline assignment: CDR1 SGDLS and CDR2 YYNGEE.